Sequencing of this T cell receptor (beta chain) was carried out in a study of blood T cells in healthy people across ages (dated by TCRdb to the mid-2010s). Background on the whole study: In model experiments, template switching captured roughly one uniquely barcoded TCR beta cDNA molecule for every two T cells. Using deep sequencing normalized with unique cDNA molecular identifiers, the study measured how TCR beta repertoire diversity changes with age. The donors were split into four age groups: young (average about 15 years), middle-aged (39), aged (approximately 59) and long-lived (about 74). For two donors (one aged 18 to 29 and one aged 80 or older), the study analyzed two additional independent replicas of 1 million unique cDNA reads from the same blood draw. The paper's findings and limits, for the study overall: Because the CMV infection status of the donors was unknown, age-related changes in expanded clonotypes may potentially have been confounded. The long-lived group showed more naive CD4+ T cells, fewer expanded clones and increased TCR diversity than the aged group, suggesting age selection. Observed TCR beta diversity per million T cells fell roughly linearly with age, and a significant reduction was already apparent by age around 36. Because profiling used bulk unsorted PBMCs, naive and antigen-experienced compartments could not be compared conclusively. There was a strong correlation between observed TCR beta diversity and the percentage of naive T cells measured by flow cytometry. Estimates of total diversity based on one million sequenced T cells were considered lower bounds and underestimates.

This clonotype has a handful of counts. Its antigen is not yet known. The sample holds no much larger clone one base away, and base qualities are not on file. Systemically healthy Caucasian individuals from Russia, about 38 in total and aged about 6 to 95 years, were included as donors. Around 10 milliliters of peripheral blood were drawn from each donor into EDTA-treated Vacutainer tubes. Ficoll-Paque density-gradient centrifugation was used to isolate PBMCs, with at least 6 million per sample. Total RNA, at least 6 micrograms per sample, was extracted from PBMCs with Trizol reagent. Naive CD45RAhigh/CD27high T cell percentages were measured by flow cytometry on a PBMC aliquot from every donor. CDR1 and CDR2 (SQVTM, ANQGSEA) derive from the germline V gene. Relative to germline, V is missing 6 bases and J is missing 2 bases, with 4 bases of the junction outside any gene match. The CDR3 goes from the cysteine to the phenylalanine over 13 residues. Of all the DNA, just the CDR3 is kept, 39 bases in frame from base 1.

Libraries were made using 5' RACE. Sequencer: Illumina HiSeq 2500. A second about 7 to 11 cycle PCR used a sample-barcoded 5' primer and a J-beta primer mix. A unique molecular identifier was introduced onto each TCR beta cDNA molecule by a template-switch 5' adaptor carrying 12 random nucleotides. Each sample yielded at least 2.5 million CDR3-containing paired-end reads. First-strand cDNA synthesis was performed from all RNA using the Mint cDNA synthesis kit, with priming by a TRBC-specific oligonucleotide. Following uracil-DNA glycosylase treatment, all cDNA underwent a first 18-cycle PCR with the universal primers M1SS and BC2_uni_R. In the source study's methods: For normalization, 1 million high-quality reads were randomly selected from each sample, with every read carrying a distinct molecular identifier. Reads with shared molecular identifiers were discarded instead of being binned into consensus sequences. MiTCR, set to a Q25 quality threshold and the strictest error-elimination algorithm, was used for CDR3 identification, clonotype clustering and error correction. A nonparametric unseen species model with Euler transformation was used to estimate a lower bound on total TCR beta diversity. Using fastp trimming at Q25 and MiXCR clonotype assembly, TCRdb reanalyzed the public sequencing data and kept in-frame beta chains. Here each entry gathers all rows of one CDR3 protein and keeps the most common genes and DNA. Here the V and J calls rest on TCRdb's processing, not on the authors' analysis. The sample data list over 500,000 distinct CDR3 sequences, and about 27% of these were observed just once. Approximately 3.3% of the sample is taken by the ten largest.

This sample also appeared in a second study, on T cells of mothers and their children. As the second publication notes: The donors were nine systemically healthy Caucasian individuals, made up of three mothers and their six children. cDNA synthesis used all of the extracted RNA, with roughly 1.5 ug of RNA in each 15 ul reaction. In the second PCR, the M1S primer added sample barcodes and 2-4 random nucleotides. Over 8.5 million TCR beta CDR3 reads were obtained for each mother, and 2.5 million to 3.5 million reads were obtained for each child. In both related and unrelated pairs, thymic selection shapes the output of TCR recombination in a similar way, with inherited differences having only a minor effect. Normalized repertoire overlap was always slightly but never significantly higher in related than unrelated mother-child pairs. No persistent microchimeric T cell clones were found, with a detection sensitivity of approximately 100 clones per million clonotypes. Deep NGS was used in the study to compare the TCR beta repertoires of mothers and children and to look for features that separate related mother-child pairs from unrelated individuals. On average, the children were approximately 11 +/- 4 years old, while the mothers were around 42 +/- 4 years old. After adapter ligation was performed with NEBNext reagents, the libraries were sequenced on an Illumina HiSeq 2000 with 100+100 nt paired-end reads. To avoid cross-contamination, the mother libraries and the child libraries were prepared a month apart and sequenced in separate runs. Between about 500,000 and 2,100,000 distinct TCR beta clonotypes were identified per donor. Naive TCR beta clonotypes were estimated from low-frequency clonotypes matched to each donor's FACS-determined naive share, without sorting.

The rearrangement combines TRBV29-1 with TRBJ2-1, and 7 bases in between align with TRBD2. This sequence was found in a boy under 10 years old in good health. Source material: blood. The nucleotide sequence reads as follows: TGCAGCGTGGGGACTACGCCCTACAATGAGCAGTTCTTC. Its protein reads: CSVGTTPYNEQFF.